This is a list of T cell receptor beta chains from one sample in a study of beta chain features in type 1 diabetes. The protocol was immunoSEQ multiplex PCR, while the TCRdb copy is restricted to in-frame clones and leaves out a portion. The sample holds more than 150,000 clones, approximately 10% seen once. Sequencing input: central memory CD4+ T cells from blood. The source of these receptors is a woman aged 25 to 45 with type 1 diabetes. The CDR3 runs from the conserved cysteine through the conserved F or W. Rows may omit the clone size; those that give it use once, few, many or a size class.

>TRBJ1-4|TRBV25-1|few
CASSDLDRTNEKLFF
>TRBJ2-1|TRBV18|NA
CASSPPGGREYNEQFF
>TRBJ1-1|TRBV7-9|NA
CASSRIEYSGGNTEAFF
>TRBJ2-1|TRBV18|few
CASSPTGGTGEFF
>TRBJ2-3|TRBV10-3|NA
CAISQREGGADTQYF
>TRBJ1-1|TRBV30|few
CAWSFTGNTEAFF
>TRBJ1-1|TRBV13|NA
CASSLRAVGTEAFF
>TRBJ2-6|TRBV7-8|NA
CASSRGQGMQANVLTF
>TRBJ1-5|TRBV29-1|NA
CSVILQANQPQHF
>TRBJ2-1|TRBV2|few
CASPPGTSGRSEQFF
>TRBJ2-2|TRBV7-2|few
CASSPVGELFF
>TRBJ2-1|TRBV4-2|few
CASSANLGRIEQFF
>TRBJ2-7|TRBV28|few
CASTAGLAGGYEQYF
>TRBJ2-3|TRBV4-1|NA
CASSQEATSGSTQYF
>TRBJ2-7|TRBV14|NA
CASSQETGGSYEQYF
>TRBJ2-1|TRBV19|few
CASSTTSSGFSYNEQFF
>TRBJ2-2|TRBV15|few
CATSRREGHTGELFF
>TRBJ1-5|TRBV9|NA
CASSATGEGGQPQHF
>TRBJ2-1|TRBV28|NA
CASSSTGYNEQFF
>TRBJ2-1|TRBV7-9|NA
CASSPQRGASGDNEQFF
>TRBJ2-7|TRBV6-5|NA
CASSYSTSGSYEQYF